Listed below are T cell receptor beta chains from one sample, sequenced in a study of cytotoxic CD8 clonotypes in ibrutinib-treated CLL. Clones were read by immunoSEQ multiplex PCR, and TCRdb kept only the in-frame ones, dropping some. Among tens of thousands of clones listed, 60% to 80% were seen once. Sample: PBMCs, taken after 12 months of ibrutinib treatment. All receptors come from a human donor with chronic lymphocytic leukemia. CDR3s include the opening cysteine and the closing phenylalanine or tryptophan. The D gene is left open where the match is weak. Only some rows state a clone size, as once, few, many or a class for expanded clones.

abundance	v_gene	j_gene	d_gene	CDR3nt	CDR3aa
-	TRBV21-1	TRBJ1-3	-	TGTGCCAGCAGCCAAAGGCCTGGCCCCAATGCTGGAAACACCATATATTTT	CASSQRPGPNAGNTIYF
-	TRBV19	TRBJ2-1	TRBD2	TGTGCCAGTAGTATGGGGACTAGCGGTTTTGGTGAGCAGTTCTTC	CASSMGTSGFGEQFF
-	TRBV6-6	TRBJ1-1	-	TGTGCCAGCAGTTTCCAGGTGGGCACTGAAGCTTTCTTT	CASSFQVGTEAFF
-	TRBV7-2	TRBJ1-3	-	TGTGCCAGCAGGGAAGAGTCTGGAAACACCATATATTTT	CASREESGNTIYF
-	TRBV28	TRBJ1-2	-	TGTGCCAGCAGAGTCTCAGAACCTCCTAACTATGGCTACACCTTC	CASRVSEPPNYGYTF
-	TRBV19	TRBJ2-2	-	TGTGCCAGTAGTAACCCAACGGGGTATGAGACCGGGGAGCTGTTTTTT	CASSNPTGYETGELFF
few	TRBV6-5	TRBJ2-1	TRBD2	TGTGCCAGCGCCGTAGCGGGTCCGAATGAGCAGTTCTTC	CASAVAGPNEQFF
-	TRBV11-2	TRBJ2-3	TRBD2	TGTGCCACCGAGCTAGCGGGAGGGCCACATACGCAGTATTTT	CATELAGGPHTQYF
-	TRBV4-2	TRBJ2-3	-	TGTGCCAGCAGCCAAGAAATGGCTACTCCCACAGATACGCAGTATTTT	CASSQEMATPTDTQYF
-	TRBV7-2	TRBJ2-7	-	TGTGCCAGCAGCCCCGAAGGCGGCCAATTCTACGAGCAGTACTTC	CASSPEGGQFYEQYF
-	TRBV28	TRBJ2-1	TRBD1	TGTGCCAGCAGTTTATCTTCGGGGTTGGGACAGGGATCGACTGAGCAGTTCTTC	CASSLSSGLGQGSTEQFF
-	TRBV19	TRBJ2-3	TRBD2	TGTGCCAGGAAAAATCGACTAGCGGGAATAACAGATACGCAGTATTTT	CARKNRLAGITDTQYF
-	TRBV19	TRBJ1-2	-	TGTGCCACTGGAGCTCAGGGCCCCGAAGGCTACACCTTC	CATGAQGPEGYTF
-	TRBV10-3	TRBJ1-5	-	TGTGCCACCAATGAGGTAAATCAGCCCCAGCATTTT	CATNEVNQPQHF
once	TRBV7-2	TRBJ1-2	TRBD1	TGTGCCAGCAGCACGAGGGACAGGAACTATGGCTACACCTTC	CASSTRDRNYGYTF
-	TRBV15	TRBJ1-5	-	TGTGCCACCAGCCTCGAGGTAGGGGAAAATCAGCCCCAGCATTTT	CATSLEVGENQPQHF
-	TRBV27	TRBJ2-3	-	TGTGCCAGCAGTGTCAGGGGCTATAGCACAGATACGCAGTATTTT	CASSVRGYSTDTQYF
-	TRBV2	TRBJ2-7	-	TGTGCCAGCAGAGCTCCTCCGGAAGAGCAGTACTTC	CASRAPPEEQYF
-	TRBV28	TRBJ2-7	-	TGTGCCAGCAGTTTATTAAGTTCCTCCTACGAGCAGTACTTC	CASSLLSSSYEQYF